The entry below gives a single TCR beta chain sequence along with its context. Its specificity is unknown. V was clipped by 5 bases and J by 2 bases, with 11 bases between them. Germline CDR1 SGHTA, CDR2 FQGNSA. The CDR3 length is 14 residues. The source of the sample is a study of cytomegalovirus exposure and HLA in healthy donors. Study background: Samples from HLA-typed donors yielded about 85 million unique TCRs in an early data release. Regarding the study as a whole: The authors considered a cluster of highly shared sequence variants likely to be a sequencing artifact.

It was with 60 Vbeta and 13 Jbeta primers that the PCR ran. Generated by immunoSEQ multiplex PCR, the TCRdb table keeps only in-frame clones and is missing some. The data show tens of thousands of clones, around 80% seen once. Sequencing was done on a sample of PBMCs. V usage is TRBV7-2 and J usage is TRBJ2-3; maybe TRBD1 (6 bases). The sequence was obtained from a man aged 70-80 years in good health and CMV-seropositive. CDR3 in DNA: TGTGCCAGCAGCCCGACAGGTATCACAGATACGCAGTATTTT. Its translation is CASSPTGITDTQYF.